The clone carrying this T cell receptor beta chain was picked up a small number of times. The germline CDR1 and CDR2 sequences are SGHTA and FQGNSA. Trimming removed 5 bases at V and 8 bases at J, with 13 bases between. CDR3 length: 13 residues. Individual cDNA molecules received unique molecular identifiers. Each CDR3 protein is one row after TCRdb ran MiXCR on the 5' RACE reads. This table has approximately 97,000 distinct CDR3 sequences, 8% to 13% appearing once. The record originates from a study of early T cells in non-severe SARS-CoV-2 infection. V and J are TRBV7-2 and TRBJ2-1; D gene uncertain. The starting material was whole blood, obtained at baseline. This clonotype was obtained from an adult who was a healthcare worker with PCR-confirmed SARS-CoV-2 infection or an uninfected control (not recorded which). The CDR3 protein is CASSPSLAHEQFF. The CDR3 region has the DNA TGTGCCAGCAGCCCCTCCCTGGCACATGAGCAGTTCTTC.